One and the same sample provided the 15 T cell receptor beta chains below, sequenced in a study of T cell changes during pregnancy in multiple sclerosis. Measured with immunoSEQ multiplex PCR; TCRdb has only the in-frame clones, and not every one. The sample holds around 130,000 clones; 95% to 98% are singletons and the top ten take around 0.46%. The sequences come from peripheral blood, collected after pregnancy. These receptors were collected from a female donor with multiple sclerosis, enrolled in a pregnancy study.

The gene calls are TRBV29-1 and TRBJ2-7; 11 nucleotides align to TRBD1. CDR1 and CDR2 from the germline V gene are SQVTM and ANQGSEA. J was trimmed by 4 bases and V by 3 bases; bases with no gene match: 2. The CDR3 is made up of 13 amino acids. CDR3 sequence (DNA): TGCAGCGTTGACGGACAGGGGGCGTACGAGCAGTACTTC. The encoded protein is CSVDGQGAYEQYF.

The chain uses TRBV28 and TRBJ2-5, with 9 bases identical to TRBD2. Germline V gene sequence: CDR1 MDHEN, CDR2 SYDVKM. The CDR3 totals 14 residues. V trimming: 7 bases; J trimming: 5 bases; junction bases outside the gene matches: 8. The CDR3 spells CASTNHGLAETQYF. In DNA, the CDR3 is TGTGCCAGCACCAACCACGGACTAGCGGAGACCCAGTACTTC.

V and J are TRBV11-2 and TRBJ2-4, with D perhaps TRBD2 (6 bases). This CDR3 contains 14 residues. Germline values: CDR1 SGHAT, CDR2 FQNNGV. V gave up 5 bases and J gave up 0 bases, with 8 bases separating them. CDR3 loop: CASSQGLAKNIQYF. The CDR3 DNA sequence: TGTGCCAGCAGCCAGGGACTAGCCAAAAACATTCAGTACTTC. The full variable domain, in which reference TRBV11-2 and TRBJ2-4 provide the parts outside the CDR3, is EAGVAQSPRYKIIEKRQSVAFWCNPISGHATLYWYQQILGQGPKLLIQFQNNGVVDDSQLPKDRFSAERLKGVDSTLKIQPAKLEDSAVYLCASSQGLAKNIQYFGAGTRLSVL.

The V and J genes are TRBV15 and TRBJ1-2; 7 bases map to TRBD1. V dropped 0 bases and J dropped 4; count of bases not matched to a gene: 8. Germline V gene lookup returns CDR1 LNHNV and CDR2 YYDKDF (reference sequence). The CDR3 is made up of 16 amino acids. The CDR3 nucleotides are TGTGCCACCAGCAGAGATTACGACAGGGATGCCTATGGCTACACCTTC. Its translation is CATSRDYDRDAYGYTF.

The count of this clone is one. The chain recombines TRBV7-9 with TRBJ1-2; D call uncertain. Germline assignment: CDR1 SEHNR and CDR2 FQNEAQ (reference sequence). The CDR3 sequence is 13 residues long. V was cut by 1 base and J by 8 bases, with 11 bases left in between. CDR3 sequence (DNA): TGTGCCAGCAGCTTAGGGGCTCCGACGGGCTACACCTTC. The encoded protein is CASSLGAPTGYTF.

The chain is built from TRBV5-4 and TRBJ1-2; TRBD1 aligns across 10 bases. The CDR3 contains 14 residues. Trimming at V came to 4 bases and at J to 7 bases, leaving 7 bases not matched to a gene. Germline-derived CDR1 and CDR2 are SGHNT and YYREEE (reference sequence). The CDR3 reads CASSRETGGGGYTF. The CDR3 DNA sequence: TGTGCCAGCAGCAGGGAGACAGGGGGCGGTGGCTACACCTTC.

This clone was seen once. This chain links TRBV19 with TRBJ2-3; 11 nucleotides align to TRBD2. J lost 1 base, V lost 4 bases, and 7 bases had no gene match. In germline, CDR1 is LNHDA, CDR2 SQIVND (reference sequence). The CDR3 covers 17 residues. The CDR3 reads CASSKIAGGPGTDTQYF. CDR3 in DNA: TGTGCCAGTAGTAAAATAGCGGGAGGGCCCGGCACAGATACGCAGTATTTT. The entire variable domain, with the rest obtained from reference TRBV19 and TRBJ2-3, is as follows: DGGITQSPKYLFRKEGQNVTLSCEQNLNHDAMYWYRQDPGQGLRLIYYSQIVNDFQKGDIAEGYSVSREKKESFPLTVTSAQKNPTAFYLCASSKIAGGPGTDTQYFGPGTRLTVL.

The genes are TRBV19 and TRBJ2-5, with TRBD2 matching 7 bases. V lost 3 bases and J lost 1; bases outside the gene matches: 11. Germline lookup yields CDR1 LNHDA and CDR2 SQIVND (reference sequence). The CDR3 is made up of 17 amino acids. The CDR3 sequence: CASSIGWASGAQETQYF. In nucleotides, the CDR3 is TGTGCCAGTAGTATCGGTTGGGCTAGCGGTGCCCAAGAGACCCAGTACTTC.

CDR3 residues: CASSLTRTYYEQYF. CDR3 in DNA: TGTGCCAGCAGTCTGACACGGACTTACTACGAGCAGTACTTC. The chain couples TRBV6-5 to TRBJ2-7; tentative D call: TRBD2 (5 bases). The CDR3 has 14 amino acids. CDR1 is MNHEY and CDR2 is SVGAGI in the germline V gene. V lost 5 bases and J lost 3, with 14 bases in between.

The chain joins TRBV18 to TRBJ1-3; perhaps TRBD1 as D (5 bases). The CDR3 extends over 16 amino acids. From germline, CDR1 is KGHSH and CDR2 LQKENI. V shed 4 bases and J shed 0 bases, with 13 bases lying between them. CDR3 DNA sequence: TGTGCCAGCTCACAAGCTCAGGGCCGCTCTGGAAACACCATATATTTT. It is translated as CASSQAQGRSGNTIYF. The full variable domain, rest sourced from reference TRBV18 and TRBJ1-3, is NAGVMQNPRHLVRRRGQEARLRCSPMKGHSHVYWYRQLPEEGLKFMVYLQKENIIDESGMPKERFSAEFPKEGPSILRIQQVVRGDSAAYFCASSQAQGRSGNTIYFGEGSWLTVV.

This rearrangement joins TRBV2 to TRBJ2-1, with unresolved D. The CDR3 has 13 amino acids. Trimming shortened V by 4 bases and J by 3 bases, and 7 bases separated the two germline ends. Per germline, CDR1 SNHLY and CDR2 FYNNEI. CDR3 sequence (DNA): TGTGCCAGCAGTGGTGCAGTCTACAATGAGCAGTTCTTC. Protein product: CASSGAVYNEQFF. Supplemented by reference TRBV2 and TRBJ2-1, the full variable domain reads EPEVTQTPSHQVTQMGQEVILRCVPISNHLYFYWYRQILGQKVEFLVSFYNNEISEKSEIFDDQFSVERPDGSNFTLKIRSTKLEDSAMYFCASSGAVYNEQFFGPGTRLTVL.

The gene calls are TRBV19 and TRBJ1-4; possibly TRBD1 for D (6 bases). The V end was cut by 1 base, the J end by 3 bases, with 9 bases between. CDR1 and CDR2 from the germline V gene are LNHDA and SQIVND (reference sequence). This CDR3 is 15 amino acids long. The CDR3 sequence: CASSIAQGSNEKLFF. The DNA for the CDR3 is TGTGCCAGTAGTATAGCTCAGGGGTCTAATGAAAAACTGTTTTTT.

The chain employs TRBV7-2 and TRBJ2-1; TRBD1 aligns across 7 bases. The J segment lost 5 bases and the V segment lost 5 bases, leaving 12 bases of the junction unmatched. The CDR3 has 16 residues. CDR1 SGHTA and CDR2 FQGNSA come from the germline V gene. The CDR3: CASSPSTGATNNEQFF. The CDR3 nucleotides read TGTGCCAGCAGCCCTAGTACAGGGGCGACAAACAATGAGCAGTTCTTC.

The V and J genes are TRBV2 and TRBJ2-2; 8 positions match TRBD1. Germline CDR1 reads SNHLY; CDR2 reads FYNNEI. The trim removed 7 bases at V and 7 bases at J, leaving 11 bases unmatched. CDR3 length: 15 residues. Here the CDR3 DNA reads TGTGCCAGCACGTCAGGGCAGGGGGCCAACGGGGAGCTGTTTTTT. As protein: CASTSGQGANGELFF.

The V call is TRBV5-1, the J call TRBJ2-7; TRBD2 aligns across 8 bases. V was clipped by 2 bases and J by 6 bases; unmatched bases: 10. This CDR3 spans 15 amino acids. The germline gives CDR1 SGHRS, CDR2 YFSETQ. The CDR3 loop reads CASSFGGTRRIEQYF. DNA of the CDR3: TGCGCCAGCAGCTTTGGGGGGACTAGGCGGATCGAGCAGTACTTC.